The 5 T cell receptor beta chains below all came from one sample that was sequenced in a study of human T cells and chemical hapten exposure. Indicated time point: patch test 2, 6 weeks after DPC sensitization. As for treatment: therapeutic diphenylcyclopropenone sensitization with weekly scalp DPC. TCRdb re-called the RACE reads through MiXCR, storing one row per CDR3 protein. The repertoire holds over 100,000 distinct CDR3 sequences, with more than 7% as singletons. The specimen comprised whole blood, sampled in connection with sensitization to the hapten diphenylcyclopropenone (DPC). The receptors here all came from a woman aged 40 to 50 with alopecia areata. Some clones in this sample may be carry-over from other donors' samples.

This clonotype was counted ten times or more. The gene calls are TRBV5-6 and TRBJ1-1; TRBD1 matches 11 bases. The germline gives CDR1 SGHDT, CDR2 YYEEEE. After removal of 4 bases from V and 2 bases from J, the junction contained 10 bases not matched to a gene. The CDR3 is 17 residues long. The DNA for the CDR3 is TGTGCCAGCAGCGGAAGGACAGGGGGCTATTTCAACACTGAAGCTTTCTTT. Protein product: CASSGRTGGYFNTEAFF.

This clonotype was detected many times. The gene calls are TRBV4-1 and TRBJ1-2; 8 bases line up with TRBD1. Germline CDR1 and CDR2: MGHRA and YSYEKL. Trimming removed 0 bases from V and 6 bases from J; junction bases left unmatched: 18. This CDR3 is built from 19 residues. DNA for the CDR3: TGCGCCAGCAGCCAAGATGCCGCGGGCTGGGCAGGGGGCGCGAATGGCTACACCTTC. Its translation: CASSQDAAGWAGGANGYTF.

This clonotype appeared many times. V gene TRBV7-9 combines with J gene TRBJ1-2, with 7 bases that match TRBD1. Per germline, CDR1 SEHNR and CDR2 FQNEAQ (reference sequence). The V and J ends lost 4 bases and 6 bases, in that order; junction bases with no gene match: 14. This CDR3 contains 16 residues. The CDR3 nucleotides read TGTGCCAGCAGCTCCTTCGGACAGGAGTACTTAAATGGCTACACCTTC. It codes for CASSSFGQEYLNGYTF.

This clonotype has ten or more counts. The rearrangement joins TRBV5-1 to TRBJ2-3; maybe TRBD2 (6 bases). Germline V gene lookup returns CDR1 SGHRS and CDR2 YFSETQ. The CDR3 is 16 amino acids. The germline V and J ends were trimmed by 4 bases and 1 base, with 16 bases remaining between them. The CDR3: CASSEDLAPGTDTQYF. The CDR3 DNA reads as TGCGCCAGCAGCGAGGATCTAGCGCCTGGCACAGATACGCAGTATTTT.

In this sample, this clonotype turned up many times. The chain is built from TRBV18 and TRBJ2-1, with D possibly being TRBD1 (6 bases). The germline V gene has CDR1 KGHSH and CDR2 LQKENI. V was trimmed by 4 bases and J by 0 bases, leaving 7 bases between them. The length of the CDR3 is 14 residues. The DNA of the CDR3 is TGTGCCAGCTCACAAGGGGGCTCCTACAATGAGCAGTTCTTC. Residues: CASSQGGSYNEQFF.